The entry below describes one T cell receptor beta chain. Germline V CDR1 and CDR2: DFQATT, SNEGSKA (reference sequence). With 5 bases removed from V and 7 bases from J, the gap between germline ends came to 11 bases. The CDR3 has 11 residues. This record belongs to a study of shared clonotypes between healthy human individuals. DNA at around 210 ng, tens of thousands of T cell genomes, went into sorted-subset replicate PCRs. TCRdb's table, derived via immunoSEQ multiplex PCR, lists solely in-frame clones and lacks some. The repertoire holds roughly 2.5 million clones, with around 90% as singletons. The material sequenced was naive CD4+ T cells sorted from blood. Noted subset: CD45RA+ positively selected. The sequence came from a man aged 18-30 years in good health. The V call is TRBV20-1, the J call TRBJ1-1; possibly TRBD1 for D (5 bases). Written as DNA, the CDR3 is TGCAGTGCTCGAATGGGGCGTGAAGCTTTCTTT. Translating it yields CSARMGREAFF.